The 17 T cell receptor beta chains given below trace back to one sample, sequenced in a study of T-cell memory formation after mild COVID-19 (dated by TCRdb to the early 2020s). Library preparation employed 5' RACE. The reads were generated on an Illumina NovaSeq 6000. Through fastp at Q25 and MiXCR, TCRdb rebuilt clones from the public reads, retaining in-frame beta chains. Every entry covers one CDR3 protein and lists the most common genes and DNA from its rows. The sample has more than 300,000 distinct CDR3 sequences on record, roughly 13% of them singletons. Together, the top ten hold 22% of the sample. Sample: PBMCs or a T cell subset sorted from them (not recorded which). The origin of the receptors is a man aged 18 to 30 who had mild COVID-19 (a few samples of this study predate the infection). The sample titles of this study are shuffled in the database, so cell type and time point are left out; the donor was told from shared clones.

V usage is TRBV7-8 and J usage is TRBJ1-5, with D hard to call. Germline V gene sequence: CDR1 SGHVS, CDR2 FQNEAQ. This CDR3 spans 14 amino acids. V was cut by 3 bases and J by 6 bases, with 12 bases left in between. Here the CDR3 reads CASSFEDRSQPQHF. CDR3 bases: TGTGCCAGCAGCTTTGAGGATAGGAGTCAGCCCCAGCATTTT.

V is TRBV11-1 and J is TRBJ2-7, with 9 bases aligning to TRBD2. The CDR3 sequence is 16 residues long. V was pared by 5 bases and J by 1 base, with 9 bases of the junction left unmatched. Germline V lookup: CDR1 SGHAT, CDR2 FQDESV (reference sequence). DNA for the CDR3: TGTGCCAGCAGCCCTCCTAGCGGGGTTATTTCCTACGAGCAGTACTTC. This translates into CASSPPSGVISYEQYF.

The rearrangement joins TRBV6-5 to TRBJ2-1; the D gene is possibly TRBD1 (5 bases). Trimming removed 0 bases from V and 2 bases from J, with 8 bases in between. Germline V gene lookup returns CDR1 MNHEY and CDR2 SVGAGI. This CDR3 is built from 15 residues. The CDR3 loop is CASSYSGVTYNEQFF. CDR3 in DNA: TGTGCCAGCAGTTACTCAGGGGTCACCTACAATGAGCAGTTCTTC.

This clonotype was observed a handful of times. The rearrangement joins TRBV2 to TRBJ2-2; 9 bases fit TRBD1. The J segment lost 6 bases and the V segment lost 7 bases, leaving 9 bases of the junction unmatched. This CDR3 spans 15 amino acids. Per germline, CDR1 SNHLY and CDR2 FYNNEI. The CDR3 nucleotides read TGTGCCAGCATTCTGACAGGGGGAATATCCGGGGAGCTGTTTTTT. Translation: CASILTGGISGELFF.

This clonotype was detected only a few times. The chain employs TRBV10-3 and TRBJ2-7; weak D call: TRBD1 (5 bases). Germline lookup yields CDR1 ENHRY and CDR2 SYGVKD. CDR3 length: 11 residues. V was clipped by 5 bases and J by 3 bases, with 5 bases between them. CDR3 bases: TGTGCCATCAGTCAGGGCTACGAGCAGTACGTC. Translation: CAISQGYEQYV.

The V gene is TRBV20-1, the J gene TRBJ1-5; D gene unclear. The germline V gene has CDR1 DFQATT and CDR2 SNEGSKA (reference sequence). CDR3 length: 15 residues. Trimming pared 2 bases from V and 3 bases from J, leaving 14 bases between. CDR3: CSARSQPLNNQPQHF. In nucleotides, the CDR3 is TGCAGTGCTAGAAGTCAGCCGCTCAACAATCAGCCCCAGCATTTT.

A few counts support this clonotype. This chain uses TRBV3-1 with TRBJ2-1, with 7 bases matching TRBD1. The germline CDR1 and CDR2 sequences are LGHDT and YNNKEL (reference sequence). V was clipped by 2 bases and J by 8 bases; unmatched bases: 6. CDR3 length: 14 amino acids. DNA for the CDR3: TGTGCCAGCAGCCAAAAGGGGGCTTCCTATGAGCAGTTCTTC. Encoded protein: CASSQKGASYEQFF.

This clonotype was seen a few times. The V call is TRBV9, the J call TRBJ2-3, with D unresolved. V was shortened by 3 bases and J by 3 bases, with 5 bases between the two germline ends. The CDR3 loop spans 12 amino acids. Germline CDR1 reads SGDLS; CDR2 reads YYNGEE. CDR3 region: CASSGETDTQYF. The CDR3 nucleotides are TGTGCCAGCAGCGGAGAGACAGATACGCAGTATTTT.

As DNA, the CDR3 is TGTGCCAGCAGCGAGCTGGACTTTTACACAGATACGCAGTATTTT. Translating it yields CASSELDFYTDTQYF. The chain has TRBV2 and TRBJ2-3, with a possible D match to TRBD2 (5 bases). Trimming stripped 6 bases from V and 2 bases from J, with 15 bases between. The CDR3 length is 15 residues. Germline CDR1 and CDR2: SNHLY and FYNNEI.

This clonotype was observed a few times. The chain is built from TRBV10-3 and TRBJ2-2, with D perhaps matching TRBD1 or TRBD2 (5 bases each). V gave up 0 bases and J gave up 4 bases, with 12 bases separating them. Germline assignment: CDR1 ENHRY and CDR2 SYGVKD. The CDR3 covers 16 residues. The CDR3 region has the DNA TGTGCCATCAGTGAGTCTGGGAGAGGGGTCACCGGGGAGCTGTTTTTT. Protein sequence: CAISESGRGVTGELFF.

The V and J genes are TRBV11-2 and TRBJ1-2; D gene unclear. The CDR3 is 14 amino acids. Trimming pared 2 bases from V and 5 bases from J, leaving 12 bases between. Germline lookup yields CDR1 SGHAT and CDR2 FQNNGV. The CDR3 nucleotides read TGTGCCAGCAGCTTAATGTATGCGGGTTATGGCTACACCTTC. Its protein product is CASSLMYAGYGYTF.

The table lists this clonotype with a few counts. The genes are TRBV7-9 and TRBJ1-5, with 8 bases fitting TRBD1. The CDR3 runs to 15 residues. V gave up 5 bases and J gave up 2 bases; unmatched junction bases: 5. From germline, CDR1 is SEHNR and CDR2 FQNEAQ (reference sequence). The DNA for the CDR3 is TGTGCCAGCAGCCAGGACAGGGTAGGCAATCAGCCCCAGCATTTT. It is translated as CASSQDRVGNQPQHF.

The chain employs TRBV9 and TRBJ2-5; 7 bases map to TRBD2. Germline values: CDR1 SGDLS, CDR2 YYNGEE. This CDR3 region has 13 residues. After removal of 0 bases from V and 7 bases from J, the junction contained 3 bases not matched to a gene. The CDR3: CASSVGDYTTQYF. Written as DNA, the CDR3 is TGTGCCAGCAGCGTAGGGGACTACACGACCCAGTACTTC.

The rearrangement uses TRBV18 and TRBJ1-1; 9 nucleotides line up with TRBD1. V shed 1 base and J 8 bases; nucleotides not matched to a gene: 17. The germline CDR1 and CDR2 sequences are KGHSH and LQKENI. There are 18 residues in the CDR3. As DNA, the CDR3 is TGTGCCAGCTCACCACGGTACTTACAGGGGGCTTCCGCCGGGGAAGCTTTCTTT. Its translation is CASSPRYLQGASAGEAFF.

The CDR3 DNA is TGTGCCAGCAGCTATGGACAGGGAGGGGCAGAGACCCAGTACTTC. Its protein product is CASSYGQGGAETQYF. The rearrangement links TRBV5-6 to TRBJ2-5; possible D gene TRBD1, 8 bases. This CDR3 contains 15 residues. V was shortened by 3 bases and J by 4 bases, with 16 bases between the two germline ends. Germline CDR1 is SGHDT and CDR2 is YYEEEE.

CDR3 sequence (DNA): TGTGCCAGCAGCCAAGGAATCGGGGCTCGGGCTGAAGCTTTCTTT. The encoded protein is CASSQGIGARAEAFF. V and J are TRBV3-1 and TRBJ1-1, with D possibly TRBD1 on 5 matching bases. CDR1 is LGHDT, CDR2 YNNKEL, per germline (reference sequence). CDR3 length equals 15 residues. V was clipped by 1 base and J by 6 bases, with 15 bases between them.

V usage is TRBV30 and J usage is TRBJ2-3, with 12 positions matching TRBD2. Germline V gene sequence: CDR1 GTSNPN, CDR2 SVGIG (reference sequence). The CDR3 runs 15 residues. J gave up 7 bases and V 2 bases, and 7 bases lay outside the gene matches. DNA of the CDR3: TGTGCCTGGAGTCCCGGACTAGCGGGGAGGAATACGCAGTATTTT. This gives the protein CAWSPGLAGRNTQYF.